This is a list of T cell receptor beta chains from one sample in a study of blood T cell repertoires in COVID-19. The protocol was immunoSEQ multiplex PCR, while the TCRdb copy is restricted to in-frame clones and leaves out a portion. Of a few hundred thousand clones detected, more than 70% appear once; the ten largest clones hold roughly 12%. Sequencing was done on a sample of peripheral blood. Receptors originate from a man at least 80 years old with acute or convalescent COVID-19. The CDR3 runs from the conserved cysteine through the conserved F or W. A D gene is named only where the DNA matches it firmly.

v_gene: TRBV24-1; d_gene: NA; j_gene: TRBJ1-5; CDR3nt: TGTGCCACCAGCAGGGGATATAGCAATCAGCCCCAGCATTTT; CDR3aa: CATSRGYSNQPQHF
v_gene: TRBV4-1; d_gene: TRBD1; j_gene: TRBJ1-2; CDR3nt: TGCGCCAGCAGCCAGGAGCCGGGACAGGGGGCCATATTATATGGCTACACCTTC; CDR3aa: CASSQEPGQGAILYGYTF
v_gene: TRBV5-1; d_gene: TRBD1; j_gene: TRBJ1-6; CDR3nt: TGCGCCAGCAGCTTGTCCGGACAGGGTGGGAGTAATTCACCCCTCCACTTT; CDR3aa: CASSLSGQGGSNSPLHF
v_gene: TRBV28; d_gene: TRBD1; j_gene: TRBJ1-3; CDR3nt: TGTGCCAGCAGGAAACAGGGGGCAGTTGGAAACACCATATATTTT; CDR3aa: CASRKQGAVGNTIYF
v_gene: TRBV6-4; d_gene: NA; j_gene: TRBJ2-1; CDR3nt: TGTGCCAGCAGTGACTCGAGCCTTCACAATGAGCAGTTCTTC; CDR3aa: CASSDSSLHNEQFF
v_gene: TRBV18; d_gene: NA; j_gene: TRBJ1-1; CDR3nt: TGTGCCAGCTCTCCTACCGGAGGGAAGGCTGAAGCTTTCTTT; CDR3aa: CASSPTGGKAEAFF
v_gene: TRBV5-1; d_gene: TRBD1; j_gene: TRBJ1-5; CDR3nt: TGCGCCAGCAGCTCGACAGGGGACGATCAGCCCCAGCATTTT; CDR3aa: CASSSTGDDQPQHF
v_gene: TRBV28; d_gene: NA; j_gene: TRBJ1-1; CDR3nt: TGTGCCAGCAGCCTCCCCGGTAGGGGGATAGAGGCTTTCTTT; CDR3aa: CASSLPGRGIEAFF
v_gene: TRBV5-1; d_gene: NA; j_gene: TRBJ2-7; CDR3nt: TGCGCCAGCAGCTTGGGAACACCCCCCTACGAGCAGTACTTC; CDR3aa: CASSLGTPPYEQYF
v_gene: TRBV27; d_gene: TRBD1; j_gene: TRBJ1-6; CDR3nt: TGTGCCAGCAGACCGACAGGGGCTAGAGGGATTTCACCCCTCCACTTT; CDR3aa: CASRPTGARGISPLHF
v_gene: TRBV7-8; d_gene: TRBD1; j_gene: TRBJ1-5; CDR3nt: TGTGCCAGCAGCCCCACCGGGACAGGGGGCGTTCAGCCCCAGCATTTT; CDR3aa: CASSPTGTGGVQPQHF